This T cell receptor beta chain is drawn from a study of cytomegalovirus exposure and HLA in healthy donors. Notes on the study in general: Within the 100 to 150 validation repertoires, first-cohort TCR clusters tended to co-occur, according to a later analysis. A few of the chains that were CMV-associated were confirmed in vitro to be specific for CMV antigens.

Comments on this clone: The target antigen is unknown.

Libraries were prepared by immunoSEQ multiplex PCR; TCRdb keeps only in-frame clonotypes and omits some of them. This table holds roughly 90,000 clones, 85% found once. The CDR3 length is 14 residues. CDR1 and CDR2 from the germline V gene are MGHRA and YSYEKL. V lost 0 bases to trimming and J lost 5 bases, with 10 bases between them. Sequenced input: PBMCs. This clonotype was obtained from a man between 18 and 35 years old in good health and CMV-seropositive. The rearrangement links TRBV4-1 to TRBJ1-2, with D perhaps TRBD1 (6 bases). This CDR3 is CASSQDQGFYGYTF. The CDR3 DNA reads TGCGCCAGCAGCCAAGATCAGGGGTTTTATGGCTACACCTTC.